A selection of T cell receptor beta chains follows, all from one sample in a study of shared clonotypes between healthy human individuals. TCRdb's table, derived via immunoSEQ multiplex PCR, lists solely in-frame clones and lacks some. The top ten hold 0.067% of the sample, which has approximately 180,000 clones, over 85% seen once. Sequenced: naive CD4+ T cells sorted from blood. These receptor sequences come from a woman aged 25-40 years in good health. Both conserved end residues are part of each CDR3. The D gene is left open where the match is weak. Where a row states a size, it is once, few, many or the class of an expanded clone; other rows omit it.

v_call	d_call	j_call	clone_size	cdr3_nt	cdr3_aa
TRBV20-1	NA	TRBJ1-1	NA	TGCAGTGCTTTGGAGGTGACTGAAGCTTTCTTT	CSALEVTEAFF
TRBV28	TRBD1	TRBJ2-4	NA	TGTGCCAGCAGTTTATGGGACAGGGCCCCAAAAAGCATTCAGTACTTC	CASSLWDRAPKSIQYF
TRBV19	NA	TRBJ2-1	once	TGTGCCAGTAGTGGGGGGCCGACTAGCCGGGGCCAGTTCTACAATGAGCAGTTCTTC	CASSGGPTSRGQFYNEQFF
TRBV29-1	TRBD1	TRBJ2-2	NA	TGCAGCGTTGTCAAGCAGGGGGTCACCGGGGAGCTGTTTTTT	CSVVKQGVTGELFF
TRBV6-1	NA	TRBJ1-5	NA	TGTGCCAGCAGGGCGGCGACCCTAAATCAGCCCCAGCATTTT	CASRAATLNQPQHF
TRBV28	NA	TRBJ1-4	NA	TGTGCCAGCAGATTCCACAGGGCGGGTAATGAAAAACTGTTTTTT	CASRFHRAGNEKLFF
TRBV7-9	TRBD2	TRBJ2-7	NA	TGTGCCAGCAGCCGGACTAGCGGGGGGTACGAGCAGTACTTC	CASSRTSGGYEQYF
TRBV11-2	NA	TRBJ2-5	NA	TGTGCCAGCAGCTTCGGGCAGGGGGGGGAGACCCAGTACTTC	CASSFGQGGETQYF
TRBV27	NA	TRBJ2-7	NA	TGTGCCAGCAGTTTACAACCTACCTACGAGCAGTACTTC	CASSLQPTYEQYF
TRBV7-9	NA	TRBJ1-5	few	TGTGCCAGCAGCTTTGGGGGTGGGCCCCAGCATTTT	CASSFGGGPQHF
TRBV28	NA	TRBJ1-3	NA	TGTGCCAGCACGGGCAGGCTAAACTCTGGAAACACCATATATTTT	CASTGRLNSGNTIYF
TRBV11-2	NA	TRBJ2-7	once	TGTGCCAGCAGCTTAAATTATCAGACCTACGAGCAGTACTTC	CASSLNYQTYEQYF
TRBV6-1	TRBD1	TRBJ2-7	NA	TGTGCCAGCGTCCGGGACAGGCAGCTCTACGAGCAGTACTTC	CASVRDRQLYEQYF
TRBV5-5	NA	TRBJ2-6	NA	TGTGCCAGCAGCTTGTCGCCATCCGACGTCCTGACTTTC	CASSLSPSDVLTF
TRBV6-5	NA	TRBJ2-5	NA	TGTGCCAGCAGTTACAAGGTCCGGGAGACCCAGTACTTC	CASSYKVRETQYF
TRBV5-4	TRBD1	TRBJ2-7	NA	TGTGCCAGCAGCTCGTACAGGGGGGCAGGCGAGCAGTACTTC	CASSSYRGAGEQYF
TRBV6-5	TRBD1	TRBJ1-2	NA	TGTGCCAGCAGCCAACAGGGGAAGTATGGCTACACCTTC	CASSQQGKYGYTF
TRBV18	NA	TRBJ2-4	once	TGTGCCAGCTCACCACCGACAGTTCTAGCCAAAAACATTCAGTACTTC	CASSPPTVLAKNIQYF
TRBV4-1	NA	TRBJ1-5	once	TGCGCCAGCAGCCCAAGAGGGGGGCGAGGCCTCAATCAGCCCCAGCATTTT	CASSPRGGRGLNQPQHF
TRBV11-2	NA	TRBJ1-3	few	TGTGCCAGCAGCTTGCTATCGGCTGGAAACACCATATATTTT	CASSLLSAGNTIYF
TRBV5-6	NA	TRBJ2-7	once	TGTGCCAGCAGCTTGGGAGGGACACACTACGAGCAGTACTTC	CASSLGGTHYEQYF
TRBV6-6	NA	TRBJ2-5	NA	TGTGCCAGCAGTTACTCGAGCGGACAAGAGACCCAGTACTTC	CASSYSSGQETQYF
TRBV7-6	NA	TRBJ2-5	NA	TGTGCCAGCAGCTTAGTAGCTGGCTTCGGTGAGACCCAGTACTTC	CASSLVAGFGETQYF
TRBV18	TRBD2	TRBJ2-2	NA	TGTGCCAGCTCACCGGGGACTAGCGGAGTAACCGGGGAGCTGTTTTTT	CASSPGTSGVTGELFF
TRBV27	NA	TRBJ2-2	NA	TGTGCCAGCAGTTTTCCTGGTAGGGAGCTGTTTTTT	CASSFPGRELFF
TRBV28	NA	TRBJ2-7	NA	TGTGCCAGCAGTCCCTGGACTGGCTACGAGCAGTACTTC	CASSPWTGYEQYF
TRBV14	NA	TRBJ2-1	NA	TGTGCCAGCAGCCAACGATTAGGGTCCTACAATGAGCAGTTCTTC	CASSQRLGSYNEQFF
TRBV5-1	NA	TRBJ1-2	NA	TGCGCCAGCAGGTCAGACCCTAACTATGGCTACACCTTC	CASRSDPNYGYTF
TRBV29-1	TRBD1	TRBJ2-7	NA	TGCAGCGTAGGGGACAGGGGCTACGAGCAGTACTTC	CSVGDRGYEQYF
TRBV4-1	NA	TRBJ1-6	NA	TGCGCCAGCAGCCAAGAATGGAATTCACCCCTCCACTTT	CASSQEWNSPLHF
TRBV9	NA	TRBJ1-5	NA	TGTGCCAGCAGCACCACCGGGACTAGCAATCAGCCCCAGCATTTT	CASSTTGTSNQPQHF
TRBV18	NA	TRBJ1-4	NA	TGTGCCAGCTCGCGTTCAACTAATGAAAAACTGTTTTTT	CASSRSTNEKLFF
TRBV5-1	TRBD1	TRBJ2-1	NA	TGCGCCAGCAAGATGGGACAGGGTTACAATGAGCAGTTCTTC	CASKMGQGYNEQFF
TRBV7-9	TRBD1	TRBJ2-7	once	TGTGCCAGCAGCCCTCGGGACAGGGCTGGAGGGATCTACGAGCAGTACTTC	CASSPRDRAGGIYEQYF
TRBV7-9	NA	TRBJ2-7	NA	TGTGCCAGCAGCTTAGAGACTATCTTCTACGAGCAGTACTTC	CASSLETIFYEQYF
TRBV2	NA	TRBJ1-4	NA	TGTGCCAGCAGGGCCCGGACCTATGAAAAACTGTTTTTT	CASRARTYEKLFF
TRBV28	NA	TRBJ1-2	NA	TGTGCCAGCAGGCCGGAAGCTAACTATGGCTACACCTTC	CASRPEANYGYTF
TRBV18	TRBD1	TRBJ1-2	NA	TGTGCCAGCTCACCAGAGGGGGCCCTCTATGGCTACACCTTC	CASSPEGALYGYTF
TRBV28	NA	TRBJ1-5	NA	TGTGCCAGCAACACCGGCCTGGCAGGGACAAGTCAGCCCCAGCATTTT	CASNTGLAGTSQPQHF
TRBV6-5	NA	TRBJ1-2	NA	TGTGCCAGCAGAATCGGGTTTAGCTACACCTTC	CASRIGFSYTF
TRBV29-1	TRBD1	TRBJ2-7	NA	TGCAGCGTTGGGACAGGGGCTCTTCGGGCCGAGCAGTACTTC	CSVGTGALRAEQYF
TRBV19	TRBD1	TRBJ2-3	NA	TGTGCCAGTAGTAGCAGGGGGCTGACAGATACGCAGTATTTT	CASSSRGLTDTQYF
TRBV14	NA	TRBJ2-2	NA	TGTGCCAGCAGCCAAGTATTAGGGCACACCGGGGAGCTGTTTTTT	CASSQVLGHTGELFF
TRBV7-2	TRBD2	TRBJ2-1	NA	TGTGCCAGCAGCTTTACGGGACTAGCGGGAGAGGGGTGGTTCTTC	CASSFTGLAGEGWFF
TRBV19	NA	TRBJ2-1	NA	TGTGCCAGTAGTATTACGGGTGGGAGCAGTAATGAGCAGTTCTTC	CASSITGGSSNEQFF
TRBV28	NA	TRBJ1-1	NA	TGTGCCAGCAGTTTAGGGGGGCCCTTCGCTGAAGCTTTCTTT	CASSLGGPFAEAFF
TRBV19	NA	TRBJ2-2	NA	TGTGCCAGTAGTGTCAACAGGGCGGGGGAGCTGTTTTTT	CASSVNRAGELFF
TRBV5-1	TRBD1	TRBJ2-7	NA	TGCGCCAGCAGCGGGGGGACAGGGAAGGGCTACGAGCAGTACTTC	CASSGGTGKGYEQYF
TRBV15	NA	TRBJ2-6	NA	TGTGCCACCAGCAGACTCGCAGGGACCTCTGGGGCCAACGTCCTGACTTTC	CATSRLAGTSGANVLTF
TRBV11-2	TRBD2	TRBJ2-1	NA	TGTGCCAGCACCCCCCAAGGGACTATTAACAATGAGCAGTTCTTC	CASTPQGTINNEQFF
TRBV2	NA	TRBJ1-1	NA	TGTGCCAGCAGTGAAAGGGGTCCCAACACTGAAGCTTTCTTT	CASSERGPNTEAFF
TRBV7-9	TRBD1	TRBJ1-2	NA	TGTGCCAGCAGCTTAGCCGAGACAGGGTTCTATGGCTACACCTTC	CASSLAETGFYGYTF
TRBV10-2	NA	TRBJ2-5	NA	TGCGCCAGCAGTGAGTCAATGGGGACCCAGTACTTC	CASSESMGTQYF
TRBV10-2	NA	TRBJ2-7	NA	TGCGCCAGCAGTGAGCCCGCTCTCGCGGGAAATCTCTACGAGCAGTACTTC	CASSEPALAGNLYEQYF
TRBV5-1	NA	TRBJ1-2	NA	TGCGCCAGCAGCCAAACCCGGGGGTCGGGTGGCTACACCTTC	CASSQTRGSGGYTF